A selection of T cell receptor beta chains follows, all from one sample in a study of T cell responses to AZD1222 COVID-19 vaccine. Only in-frame clones appear in the TCRdb table, and some are missing; sequencing was by immunoSEQ multiplex PCR. This sample yields 200,000 to 250,000 clones, of which approximately 94% are seen a single time; around 1.7% belongs to the top ten. Specimen: peripheral blood, collected 28 days after the second dose of the MenACWY control vaccine. The receptors stem from an adult who received the MenACWY meningococcal vaccine as a control. CDR3s include the opening cysteine and the closing phenylalanine or tryptophan. D genes are given only for firm matches. The size entry is marked missing in some rows and otherwise reads once, few, many or a size class.

d_call	v_call	j_call	clone_size	cdr3_nt	cdr3_aa
TRBD2	TRBV11-2	TRBJ2-7	.	TGTGCCAGCAGCTCGGGGACTAGCGGTTCCTACGAGCAGTACTTC	CASSSGTSGSYEQYF
.	TRBV28	TRBJ1-1	.	TGTGCCAGCAGTTGGAGGGGGGATGAAGCTTTCTTT	CASSWRGDEAFF
TRBD1	TRBV7-9	TRBJ2-7	.	TGTGCCAGCAGCCCACCCACCCTGGCAGGGGGCTCCGAGCAGTACTTC	CASSPPTLAGGSEQYF
TRBD1	TRBV4-1	TRBJ1-2	.	TGCGCCAGCAGCGAGACAGGGAACTATGGCTACACCTTC	CASSETGNYGYTF
.	TRBV28	TRBJ1-5	.	TGTGCCAGCAGTTTATACAGGGACAATCAGCCCCAGCATTTT	CASSLYRDNQPQHF
.	TRBV13	TRBJ1-1	once	TGTGCCAGCAGTGCAGGCAGGGATTACACTGAAGCTTTCTTT	CASSAGRDYTEAFF
TRBD1	TRBV27	TRBJ2-7	.	TGTGCCAGCAGTCAAACAGGGGTTCTCTACGAGCAGTACTTC	CASSQTGVLYEQYF
TRBD1	TRBV29-1	TRBJ2-7	.	TGCAGCGTTGAAGGAGTTGGACAGGGCTCATACGAGCAGTACTTC	CSVEGVGQGSYEQYF
.	TRBV3-1/TRBV3-2	TRBJ2-7	.	TGTGCCAGCAGCCAAGATCAGCCAGGGTCCTACGAGCAGTACTTC	CASSQDQPGSYEQYF
.	TRBV28	TRBJ1-2	.	TGTGCCAGCATGAGGTCTGGCGCCCTGGGGGGCTACACCTTC	CASMRSGALGGYTF
.	TRBV7-9	TRBJ1-2	once	TGTGCCAGCAGCTCGGGATTAGCCTATGGCTACACCTTC	CASSSGLAYGYTF
TRBD1	TRBV29-1	TRBJ2-1	.	TGCAGCGTTGAGGAAGGACAGGGGGCAACCAATGAGCAGTTCTTC	CSVEEGQGATNEQFF
.	TRBV6-1	TRBJ1-5	once	TGTGCCAGCAGTGATAGTTGGGAAAACCCCCGGGATCAGCCCCAGCATTTT	CASSDSWENPRDQPQHF
.	TRBV28	TRBJ2-7	.	TGTGCCAGCAGCCAAACTATATACGAGCAGTACTTC	CASSQTIYEQYF
.	TRBV23-1	TRBJ1-5	.	TGCGCCAGCAGTCCCCGAACAGGGCAAAGCAATCAGCCCCAGCATTTT	CASSPRTGQSNQPQHF
.	TRBV2	TRBJ2-2	.	TGTGCCAGCAGAGGTGGGGAGCTGTTTTTT	CASRGGELFF
.	TRBV4-1	TRBJ2-3	.	TGCGCCAGCAGCCAAGATCGGAGTGCTAGCACAGATACGCAGTATTTT	CASSQDRSASTDTQYF
.	TRBV5-1	TRBJ2-5	.	TGCGCCAGCAGCTCCAGGTACCAAGAGACCCAGTACTTC	CASSSRYQETQYF
.	TRBV21-1	TRBJ2-7	once	TGTGCCAGCAGCATCACAGTCGGACAGTTTTACTACGAGCAGTACTTC	CASSITVGQFYYEQYF
.	TRBV19	TRBJ1-5	.	TGTGCCAGTAAGGGGCTTAGCAATCAGCCCCAGCATTTT	CASKGLSNQPQHF
.	TRBV7-9	TRBJ2-2	once	TGTGCCAGCAGCGCTCAACAGTGGGACGGGGAGCTGTTTTTT	CASSAQQWDGELFF
.	TRBV7-3	TRBJ2-3	.	TGTGCCAGCAGCTCAACCCGAGGCGATACGCAGTATTTT	CASSSTRGDTQYF
TRBD2	TRBV29-1	TRBJ2-5	.	TGCAGCGTTGAATCCCTAGCGGGGTATGAGACCCAGTACTTC	CSVESLAGYETQYF
.	TRBV20-1	TRBJ2-5	.	TGCAGTGCTATTCAAGAGACCCAGTACTTC	CSAIQETQYF
.	TRBV19	TRBJ2-2	.	TGTGCCAGTAGTTCCGTGACAGGTCCCACCGGGGAGCTGTTTTTT	CASSSVTGPTGELFF
TRBD1	TRBV19	TRBJ1-5	.	TGTGCCAGTAGTATAGTCAACAGACAGGGGGGTCAGCCCCAGCATTTT	CASSIVNRQGGQPQHF
.	TRBV27	TRBJ2-7	.	TGTGCCAGCAGTTTACCAGGGGCAGGGAGGTACGAGCAGTACTTC	CASSLPGAGRYEQYF